This TCR delta chain stems from a study of γδ T cells in repeated Plasmodium falciparum infection. About the research overall: Four controlled malaria infections with P. falciparum NF54 spanned roughly 640 days.

Vgamma9/Vdelta2+ and Vdelta2-negative gammadelta T cells were flow-sorted from PBMC for bulk sequencing. TCRdb reanalysed the multiplex PCR reads via CATT. The top ten clones hold about 8.6% of a sample with roughly 48,000 delta-chain clones, 1.6% of them seen once. With V trimmed by 2 bases and J by 8 bases, 23 bases remained unmatched. This CDR3 is built from 20 residues. The germline V gene encodes CDR1 TSWWSYY and CDR2 QGS. General study points: Repeated controlled infections reportedly drove waves of new clonotype selection in Vdelta2-negative, mostly Vdelta1+, gammadelta repertoires.

This clone occurred many times. The antigen remains unidentified. Just one base apart from a much larger clone, this may be a read error. This clonotype was obtained from a pool of human donors (malaria-infected and uninfected, not separated). The genes are TRDV1 and TRDJ1, with 10 positions matching TRDD3. The source material was gamma-delta T cells from blood. CDR3 sequence: CALGENPCGLLLWGIQKLIF. CDR3 in DNA: TGTGCTCTTGGGGAAAATCCCTGCGGCCTTCTCCTGTGGGGGATACAGAAACTCATCTTT.